This T cell receptor (beta chain) was recovered during a study of T cell repertoires in cytomegalovirus infection. Study-level information: Use of recently identified HLA-C-restricted and well-studied HLA-B-restricted CMV epitopes was part of the study. It was the public TCR beta signatures that indicated both CMV infection and matching HLA type.

This clonotype was observed many times. Its antigen is not identified. Findings of the study overall: CMV-specific HLA-C-restricted TCR beta clonotypes dominated the ex vivo response. Summed frequency of shared TCR beta families picked out CMV carriers who also had the relevant HLA.

J was trimmed by 4 bases and V by 6 bases; bases with no gene match: 17. The CDR3 is 17 residues long. The germline gives CDR1 SGHVS, CDR2 FNYEAQ. TCRdb used MiXCR to reprocess the reads, holding one entry per CDR3 protein. The data show approximately 910,000 distinct CDR3 sequences, 25% to 40% seen once. This sequence joins TRBV7-6 and TRBJ1-2; TRBD1 aligns across 7 bases. The starting material was cultured CD8+ T cells from PBMCs, obtained from culture after CMV antigen stimulation. This TCR came from a human donor in good health (CMV status not recorded). Some clones in this sample may be carry-over from other donors' samples. CDR3 DNA sequence: TGTGCCAGCAGTCTAAGACGGGACAGCCATTTTTTCTATGGCTACACCTTC. Its protein is CASSLRRDSHFFYGYTF.